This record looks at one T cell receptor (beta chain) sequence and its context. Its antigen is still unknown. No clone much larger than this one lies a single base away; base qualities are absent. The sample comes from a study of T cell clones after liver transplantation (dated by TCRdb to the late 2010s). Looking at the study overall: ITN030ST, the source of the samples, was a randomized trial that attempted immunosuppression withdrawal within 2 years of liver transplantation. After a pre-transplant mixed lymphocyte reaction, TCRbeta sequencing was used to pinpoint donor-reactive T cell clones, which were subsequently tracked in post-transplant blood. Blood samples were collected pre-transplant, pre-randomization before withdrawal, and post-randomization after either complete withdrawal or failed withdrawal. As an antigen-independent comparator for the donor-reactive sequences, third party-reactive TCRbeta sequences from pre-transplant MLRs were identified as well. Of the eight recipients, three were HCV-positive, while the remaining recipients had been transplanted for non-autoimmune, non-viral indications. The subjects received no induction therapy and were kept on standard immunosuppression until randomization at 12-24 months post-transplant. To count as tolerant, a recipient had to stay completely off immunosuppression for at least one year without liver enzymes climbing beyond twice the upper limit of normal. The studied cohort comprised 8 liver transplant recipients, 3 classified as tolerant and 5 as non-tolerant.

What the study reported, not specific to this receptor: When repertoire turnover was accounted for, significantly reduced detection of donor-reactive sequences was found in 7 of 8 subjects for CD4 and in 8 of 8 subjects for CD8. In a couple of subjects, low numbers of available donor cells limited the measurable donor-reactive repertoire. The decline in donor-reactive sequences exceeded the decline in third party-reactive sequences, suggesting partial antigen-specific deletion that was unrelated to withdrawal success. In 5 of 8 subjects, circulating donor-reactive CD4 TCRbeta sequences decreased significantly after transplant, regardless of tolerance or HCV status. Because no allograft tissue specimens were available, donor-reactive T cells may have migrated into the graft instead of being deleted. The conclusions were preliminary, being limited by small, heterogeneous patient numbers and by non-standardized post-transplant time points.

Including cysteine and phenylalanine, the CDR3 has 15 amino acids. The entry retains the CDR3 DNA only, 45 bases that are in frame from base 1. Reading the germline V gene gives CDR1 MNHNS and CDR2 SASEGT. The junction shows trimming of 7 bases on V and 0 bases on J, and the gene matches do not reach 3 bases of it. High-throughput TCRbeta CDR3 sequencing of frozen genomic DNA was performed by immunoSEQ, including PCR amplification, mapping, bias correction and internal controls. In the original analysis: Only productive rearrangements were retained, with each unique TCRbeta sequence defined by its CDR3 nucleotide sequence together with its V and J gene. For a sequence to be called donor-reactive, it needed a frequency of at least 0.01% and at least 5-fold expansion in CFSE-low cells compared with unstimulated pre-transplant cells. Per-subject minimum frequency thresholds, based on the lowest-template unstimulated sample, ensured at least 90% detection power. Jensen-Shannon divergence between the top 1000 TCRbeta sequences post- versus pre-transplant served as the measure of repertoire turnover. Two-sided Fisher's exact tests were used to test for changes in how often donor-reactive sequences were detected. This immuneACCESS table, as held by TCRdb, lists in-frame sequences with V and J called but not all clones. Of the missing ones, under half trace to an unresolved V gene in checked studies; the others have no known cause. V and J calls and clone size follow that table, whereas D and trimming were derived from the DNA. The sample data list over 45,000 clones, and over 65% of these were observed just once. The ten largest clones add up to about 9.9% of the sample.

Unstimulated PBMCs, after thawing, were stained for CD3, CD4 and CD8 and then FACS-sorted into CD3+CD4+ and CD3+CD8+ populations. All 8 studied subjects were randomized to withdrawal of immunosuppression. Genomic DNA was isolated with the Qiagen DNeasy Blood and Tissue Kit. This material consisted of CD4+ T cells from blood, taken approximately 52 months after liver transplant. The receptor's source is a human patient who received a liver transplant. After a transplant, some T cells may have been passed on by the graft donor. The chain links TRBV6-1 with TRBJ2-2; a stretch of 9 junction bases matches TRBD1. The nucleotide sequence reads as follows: TGTGCCAGCAAAACAGGGGGCGCGAACACCGGGGAGCTGTTTTTT. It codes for CASKTGGANTGELFF.